A selection of T cell receptor beta chains follows, all from one sample in a study of beta chain features in type 1 diabetes. The assay was immunoSEQ multiplex PCR, and TCRdb's table has in-frame clones only and misses some. The data show about 660,000 clones, about an eighth seen once. The specimen was naive CD4+ T cells from blood. These receptors originate from a man between 18 and 35 years old with type 1 diabetes. Each CDR3 is given with its conserved first and last residue. The D gene is left open where the match is weak. Clone sizes are given selectively: once, few, many, or a class where the clone is expanded.

cdr3_aa cdr3_nt j_call clone_size d_call v_call
CASSQVSGQAPYGYTF TGCGCCAGCAGCCAAGTTTCGGGACAGGCACCTTATGGCTACACCTTC TRBJ1-2 . TRBD1 TRBV4-3
CASSLGQVNNQPQHF TGTGCCAGCAGCTTAGGGCAGGTTAACAATCAGCCCCAGCATTTT TRBJ1-5 few . TRBV7-8
CASSLQINYGYTF TGTGCCAGCAGTTTGCAGATTAACTATGGCTACACCTTC TRBJ1-2 few . TRBV27
CASSRSEAGGPGQETQYF TGTGCCAGCAGTCGTTCGGAAGCGGGAGGGCCGGGCCAAGAGACCCAGTACTTC TRBJ2-5 . TRBD2 TRBV2
CASSLERRGGEMF TGCGCCAGCAGCTTGGAACGGAGAGGGGGAGAGATGTTT TRBJ1-1 few . TRBV5-1
CASSYSGGDQPQHF TGTGCCAGCAGTTACTCGGGTGGAGATCAGCCCCAGCATTTT TRBJ1-5 . . TRBV6-5
CASSPRQGGDIQYF TGTGCCAGCAGCCCACGACAGGGGGGAGACATTCAGTACTTC TRBJ2-4 . TRBD1 TRBV5-4
CASSLRAAVSGANVLTF TGCGCCAGCAGCTTGAGGGCGGCCGTCTCTGGGGCCAACGTCCTGACTTTC TRBJ2-6 few . TRBV5-1
CASSLLPRTGGANVLTF TGCGCCAGCAGCTTGCTCCCTAGGACGGGTGGGGCCAACGTCCTGACTTTC TRBJ2-6 . . TRBV5-1
CASSLGNNEQFF TGTGCCAGCAGTTTAGGGAACAATGAGCAGTTCTTC TRBJ2-1 few . TRBV28
CASSPRYTRETQYF TGTGCCAGCAGCCCTAGATATACACGAGAGACCCAGTACTTC TRBJ2-5 . . TRBV7-2
CAWSVAGGADTQYF TGTGCCTGGAGTGTAGCGGGAGGGGCAGATACGCAGTATTTT TRBJ2-3 . TRBD2 TRBV30
CASTGGQGPSYEQYF TGTGCCAGCACCGGAGGACAGGGGCCATCCTACGAGCAGTACTTC TRBJ2-7 . TRBD1 TRBV6-1
CASSHSGGYNEQFF TGTGCCAGCAGCCACTCAGGGGGGTACAATGAGCAGTTCTTC TRBJ2-1 . . TRBV4-2
CASSTRGQGYEQYF TGTGCCAGCAGCACCCGAGGACAGGGTTACGAGCAGTACTTC TRBJ2-7 . TRBD1 TRBV7-2
CAISEGRNTDTQYF TGTGCCATCAGTGAGGGACGGAACACAGATACGCAGTATTTT TRBJ2-3 few . TRBV10-3
CASGELAGGFTDTQYF TGCGCCAGCGGAGAACTAGCGGGGGGTTTCACAGATACGCAGTATTTT TRBJ2-3 . TRBD2 TRBV5-1
CASSLAGPTDTQYF TGTGCCAGCAGCTTAGCGGGGCCCACAGATACGCAGTATTTT TRBJ2-3 many . TRBV7-2
CAWSAREGTEGF TGTGCCTGGAGCGCTCGGGAGGGGACAGAGGGCTTC TRBJ2-7 few . TRBV30
CASSLVLARGDTQYF TGCGCCAGCAGCTTGGTACTAGCGAGGGGAGATACGCAGTATTTT TRBJ2-3 few TRBD2 TRBV5-1
CASRPLGGANVLTF TGTGCCAGCAGGCCCCTTGGTGGGGCCAACGTCCTGACTTTC TRBJ2-6 . . TRBV27
CASSLTSGGPYEQYF TGTGCCAGCAGCTTGACTAGCGGGGGGCCATACGAGCAGTACTTC TRBJ2-7 . TRBD2 TRBV5-4